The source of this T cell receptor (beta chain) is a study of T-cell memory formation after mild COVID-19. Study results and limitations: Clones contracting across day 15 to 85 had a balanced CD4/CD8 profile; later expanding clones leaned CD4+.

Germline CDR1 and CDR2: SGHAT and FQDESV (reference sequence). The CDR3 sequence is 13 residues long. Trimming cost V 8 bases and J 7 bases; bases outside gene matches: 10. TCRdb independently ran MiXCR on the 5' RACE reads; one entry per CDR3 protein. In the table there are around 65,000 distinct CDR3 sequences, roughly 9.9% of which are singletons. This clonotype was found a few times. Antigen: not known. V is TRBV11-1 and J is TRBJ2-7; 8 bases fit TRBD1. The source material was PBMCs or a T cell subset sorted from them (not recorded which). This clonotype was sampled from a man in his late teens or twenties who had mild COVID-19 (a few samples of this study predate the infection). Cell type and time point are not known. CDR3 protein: CASGPRGRSEQYF. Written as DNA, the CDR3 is TGTGCCAGCGGGCCCAGGGGGCGGAGTGAGCAGTACTTC.